This entry lists 22 T cell receptor beta chains sequenced from one sample in a study of cytomegalovirus exposure and HLA in healthy donors (dated by TCRdb to the late 2010s). Receptor libraries were prepared by the immunoSEQ multiplex PCR assay. For the multiplex PCR, a mixture combining 60 forward primers for TCR Vbeta segments and 13 reverse primers for TCR Jbeta segments was used. Drawn from immuneACCESS, this table holds only the in-frame rearrangements with V and J called that TCRdb kept. Clones are partly lost; checked studies trace under half to an unresolved V gene and leave the rest unexplained. For this sample there are 150,000 to 200,000 clones; around 80% appear just once. The top ten hold about 1.5% of the sample. The specimen was PBMCs. These receptors were obtained from a woman in her thirties in good health and CMV-seropositive.

The chain uses TRBV19 and TRBJ2-5, with D possibly being TRBD1 (6 bases). Trimming shortened V by 5 bases and J by 5 bases, and 12 bases separated the two germline ends. The germline V gene has CDR1 LNHDA and CDR2 SQIVND (reference sequence). The CDR3 has 13 amino acids. The CDR3 sequence: CASSARGGETQYF. In DNA, the CDR3 is TGTGCCAGTAGTGCCAGGGGTGGGGAGACCCAGTACTTC. The variable domain in full, completed from reference TRBV19 and TRBJ2-5, reads DGGITQSPKYLFRKEGQNVTLSCEQNLNHDAMYWYRQDPGQGLRLIYYSQIVNDFQKGDIAEGYSVSREKKESFPLTVTSAQKNPTAFYLCASSARGGETQYFGPGTRLLVL.

This clone was seen once. The chain is built from TRBV29-1 and TRBJ2-3; D is perhaps TRBD1 (7 bases). In germline, CDR1 is SQVTM, CDR2 ANQGSEA. The CDR3 consists of 13 residues. The germline V and J ends were trimmed by 4 bases and 2 bases, with 10 bases remaining between them. CDR3 in amino acids: CSVGGTVTDTQYF. The DNA of the CDR3 is TGCAGCGTTGGCGGGACAGTCACAGATACGCAGTATTTT.

The CDR3 sequence is CASSHLADTQYF. CDR3 sequence (DNA): TGCGCCAGCAGCCACCTGGCCGATACGCAGTATTTT. The rearrangement joins TRBV4-1 to TRBJ2-3; unclear D gene. The CDR3 has 12 residues. V was pared by 3 bases and J by 6 bases, with 7 bases between. Looked up from germline, CDR1 is MGHRA and CDR2 is YSYEKL.

This clone was recorded only once. This chain connects TRBV29-1 to TRBJ2-4; TRBD2 is a possible D gene (5 bases). Trimming removed 5 bases from V and 0 bases from J, with 11 bases in between. Germline CDR1 reads SQVTM; CDR2 reads ANQGSEA. CDR3 size: 14 residues. The CDR3 region is CSVTRTLAKNIQYF. The CDR3, as DNA: TGCAGCGTTACCCGGACTCTAGCCAAAAACATTCAGTACTTC.

This chain connects TRBV28 to TRBJ2-7; no definite D call. In germline, CDR1 is MDHEN, CDR2 SYDVKM. This CDR3 comprises 15 residues. With 2 bases removed from V and 4 bases from J, the gap between germline ends came to 15 bases. This chain's CDR3 is CASSLADFLSYEQYF. The CDR3 region has the DNA TGTGCCAGCAGTTTAGCGGATTTCCTTTCTTACGAGCAGTACTTC.

The chain carries TRBV28 and TRBJ2-1, with 7 nucleotides matching TRBD1. With V trimmed by 3 bases and J by 12 bases, 11 bases remained unmatched. Germline lookup yields CDR1 MDHEN and CDR2 SYDVKM. The CDR3 has 14 amino acids. The CDR3 region is CASSFHPGQALQFF. In nucleotides, the CDR3 is TGTGCCAGCAGTTTCCACCCCGGACAGGCTTTGCAGTTCTTC.

This chain connects TRBV7-6 to TRBJ1-2, with D tentatively TRBD1 (5 bases). CDR3 length: 13 amino acids. Trimming took off 3 bases at V and 8 bases at J, with 13 bases between the two ends. Germline lookup yields CDR1 SGHVS and CDR2 FNYEAQ. CDR3 nucleotides: TGTGCCAGCAGCTTCCGGGACTCTAGAGGCTACACCTTC. This encodes CASSFRDSRGYTF.

J is TRBJ1-3 and V is TRBV25-1, with TRBD1 identical over 7 bases. The CDR3 is 17 residues long. The germline V gene encodes CDR1 MGHDK and CDR2 SYGVNS. The V gene end was trimmed by 3 bases and the J gene end by 0 bases; junction bases not matched to a gene: 8. The CDR3: CASSDQRTGGSGNTIYF. DNA for the CDR3: TGTGCCAGCAGTGATCAAAGGACAGGAGGCTCTGGAAACACCATATATTTT. Variable domain in full (rest from reference TRBV25-1 and TRBJ1-3): EADIYQTPRYLVIGTGKKITLECSQTMGHDKMYWYQQDPGMELHLIHYSYGVNSTEKGDLSSESTVSRIRTEHFPLTLESARPSHTSQYLCASSDQRTGGSGNTIYFGEGSWLTVV.

J is TRBJ2-7 and V is TRBV4-1; 10 bases agree with TRBD1. CDR1 is MGHRA, CDR2 YSYEKL, per germline. V lost 0 bases and J lost 3; bases outside the gene matches: 20. This CDR3 is built from 21 residues. The CDR3 reads CASSQDSTGGDRGHVVYEQYF. The CDR3 region has the DNA TGCGCCAGCAGCCAAGATTCAACGGGAGGGGACAGGGGCCACGTCGTCTACGAGCAGTACTTC.

This chain links TRBV10-1 with TRBJ2-1; no firm D call. Between the trimmed V and J ends, which lost 2 bases and 8 bases, there was a span of 13 bases. Germline CDR1 is WNHNN and CDR2 is SYGVQD (reference sequence). The CDR3 loop spans 14 amino acids. The CDR3 nucleotides read TGCGCCAGCAGTGAGATTAGCTCAATCGATGAGCAGTTCTTC. Its translation: CASSEISSIDEQFF.

The V and J genes are TRBV27 and TRBJ2-6; the D is unclear. The germline gives CDR1 MNHEY, CDR2 SMNVEV (reference sequence). Trimming cost V 2 bases and J 0 bases, with 2 bases left between them. This CDR3 is built from 14 residues. CDR3 amino acids: CASSLLSGANVLTF. Here the CDR3 DNA reads TGTGCCAGCAGTTTACTCTCTGGGGCCAACGTCCTGACTTTC.

This chain uses TRBV2 with TRBJ2-5; 7 bases agree with TRBD2. The J segment lost 5 bases and the V segment lost 4 bases, leaving 13 bases of the junction unmatched. CDR1 and CDR2 from the germline V gene are SNHLY and FYNNEI. CDR3 length: 16 amino acids. This CDR3 is CASSGGGEGRGETQYF. Written as DNA, the CDR3 is TGTGCCAGCAGTGGGGGAGGGGAGGGACGGGGGGAGACCCAGTACTTC.

The rearrangement uses TRBV5-4 and TRBJ2-7; 9 nucleotides agree with TRBD2. Germline CDR1 reads SGHNT; CDR2 reads YYREEE (reference sequence). The CDR3 has 15 amino acids. The junction had 11 bases not matched to a gene; V was cut back by 5 bases and J by 5 bases. The CDR3: CASSVPGLAVHEQYF. CDR3 nucleotide sequence: TGTGCCAGCAGTGTACCGGGACTAGCAGTCCACGAGCAGTACTTC.

This clone appeared a few times. The genes are TRBV19 and TRBJ2-7; 7 nucleotides agree with TRBD1. V lost 5 bases, J lost 5 bases, and 12 bases stayed unmatched. The germline gives CDR1 LNHDA, CDR2 SQIVND (reference sequence). This CDR3 contains 15 residues. The CDR3: CASSLPTGRSNEQYF. CDR3 bases: TGTGCCAGTAGTCTACCGACAGGGCGATCTAACGAGCAGTACTTC.

V gene TRBV4-3 combines with J gene TRBJ1-1, with 8 nucleotides matching TRBD1. This CDR3 spans 18 amino acids. Germline V gene lookup returns CDR1 LGHNA and CDR2 YSLEER. V was pared by 1 base and J by 5 bases, with 15 bases of the junction left unmatched. Here the CDR3 DNA reads TGCGCCAGCAGCCAAGCCCCGGCAAGGACAGGGCGGGGGACTGAAGCTTTCTTT. Its protein is CASSQAPARTGRGTEAFF.

This clone was detected a few times. The chain uses TRBV5-4 and TRBJ1-2; D is unclear. The germline V gene encodes CDR1 SGHNT and CDR2 YYREEE (reference sequence). V was pared by 0 bases and J by 4 bases, with 10 bases between. CDR3 length: 14 amino acids. CDR3 in amino acids: CASSLVAESYGYTF. CDR3 coding DNA: TGTGCCAGCAGCTTGGTCGCCGAGAGCTATGGCTACACCTTC.

The chain employs TRBV7-2 and TRBJ1-4; 8 bases line up with TRBD1. This CDR3 is built from 15 residues. The ends lost 3 bases at V and 8 bases at J; junction bases unmatched: 8. Germline-derived CDR1 and CDR2 are SGHTA and FQGNSA. CDR3 nucleotide sequence: TGTGCCAGCAGCTTCCGAGACAGGGGTAACGAAAAACTGTTTTTT. It yields the protein CASSFRDRGNEKLFF.

The chain has TRBV6-5 and TRBJ1-3; TRBD1 aligns across 8 bases. The CDR3 length is 13 residues. Germline lookup yields CDR1 MNHEY and CDR2 SVGAGI. V was clipped by 6 bases and J by 8 bases; unmatched bases: 6. CDR3 residues: CASRGTGFDTIYF. CDR3 coding DNA: TGTGCCAGCAGGGGGACAGGTTTCGACACCATATATTTT.

The rearrangement uses TRBV7-2 and TRBJ1-1; D is unclear. Trimming removed 3 bases at V and 2 bases at J, with 4 bases between. This CDR3 comprises 12 residues. CDR1 and CDR2 from the germline V gene are SGHTA and FQGNSA. This CDR3 is CASSFYNTEAFF. CDR3 sequence (DNA): TGTGCCAGCAGCTTTTATAACACTGAAGCTTTCTTT.

The rearrangement uses TRBV5-6 and TRBJ2-1; TRBD2 matches 8 bases. The CDR3 covers 12 residues. V gave up 7 bases and J gave up 9 bases; unmatched junction bases: 6. Germline V gene data show CDR1 as SGHDT and CDR2 as YYEEEE. This CDR3 is CASRRGGTEQFF. As DNA, the CDR3 is TGTGCCAGCCGACGGGGGGGGACTGAGCAGTTCTTC. Complete variable domain (other parts from reference TRBV5-6 and TRBJ2-1): DAGVTQSPTHLIKTRGQQVTLRCSPKSGHDTVSWYQQALGQGPQFIFQYYEEEERQRGNFPDRFSGHQFPNYSSELNVNALLLGDSALYLCASRRGGTEQFFGPGTRLTVL.

The chain is built from TRBV11-1 and TRBJ2-7; D may be TRBD2 (6 bases). This CDR3 is built from 14 residues. In germline, CDR1 is SGHAT, CDR2 FQDESV (reference sequence). With 5 bases removed from V and 4 bases from J, the gap between germline ends came to 15 bases. Written as DNA, the CDR3 is TGTGCCAGCAGCCCCCTAGCGATGGGATACGAGCAGTACTTC. Translation: CASSPLAMGYEQYF.

The J gene is TRBJ1-1, the V gene TRBV5-6, with D perhaps TRBD1 (5 bases). Trimming left V 2 bases short and J 6 bases short, with 8 bases between. Looked up from germline, CDR1 is SGHDT and CDR2 is YYEEEE. The CDR3 extends over 12 amino acids. CDR3: CASSFQTAEAFF. CDR3 nucleotide sequence: TGTGCCAGCAGCTTCCAGACAGCTGAAGCTTTCTTT.